What follows are 20 T cell receptor beta chains derived from one specimen sequenced in a study of CD8+ T cells in alopecia areata. Extracted RNA was reverse transcribed, and the resulting cDNA served as sequencing template. TCRdb keeps only in-frame clones here, not all; method: immunoSEQ multiplex PCR. The sample lists about 97,000 clones, roughly three fifths occurring once. Treatment denoted: oral pan-JAK inhibitor, 5-10 mg twice daily. The sample was CD8+ T cells sorted from blood, taken at approximately week 56, from a patient treated with tofacitinib. Source of these receptors: a human donor with alopecia areata.

This clone showed up just a few times. The chain couples TRBV19 to TRBJ1-6, with D uncertain. V was clipped by 6 bases and J by 7 bases, with 13 bases between them. This CDR3 has 14 residues. Germline loops: CDR1 LNHDA, CDR2 SQIVND (reference sequence). CDR3 region: CASRGDSGNSPLHF. The CDR3 DNA is TGTGCCAGTAGGGGCGACTCAGGAAATTCACCCCTCCACTTT.

The chain uses TRBV6-5 and TRBJ2-3; D may be TRBD2 (6 bases). With 0 bases removed from V and 4 bases from J, the gap between germline ends came to 11 bases. The germline CDR1 and CDR2 sequences are MNHEY and SVGAGI. This CDR3 spans 15 amino acids. The CDR3 sequence is CASSYSGGVADTQYF. CDR3 DNA: TGTGCCAGCAGTTACTCCGGGGGTGTCGCAGATACGCAGTATTTT.

CDR3 DNA: TGTGCCAGCAAATACCGTGGGGTAGTTAATTCACCCCTCCACTTT. Translated: CASKYRGVVNSPLHF. This sequence joins TRBV6-5 and TRBJ1-6, with D unresolved. V dropped 7 bases and J dropped 6 bases, with 16 bases sitting between them. CDR3 length: 15 amino acids. Germline CDR1 is MNHEY and CDR2 is SVGAGI.

This clone has just a few counts. The genes are TRBV10-3 and TRBJ2-7; D gene ambiguous. With 0 bases removed from V and 3 bases from J, the gap between germline ends came to 9 bases. CDR1 is ENHRY and CDR2 is SYGVKD in the germline V gene. The CDR3 consists of 14 residues. CDR3 in DNA: TGTGCCATCAGTGAGTCTAAGAACAGCTACGAGCAGTACTTC. This gives the protein CAISESKNSYEQYF.

The rearrangement uses TRBV13 and TRBJ2-7; D call uncertain. From germline, CDR1 is PRHDT and CDR2 FYEKMQ (reference sequence). Trimming cost V 5 bases and J 0 bases, with 5 bases left between them. This CDR3 is built from 12 residues. The CDR3 coding sequence is TGTGCCAGCAGCCCGAGCTCCTACGAGCAGTACTTC. Translated: CASSPSSYEQYF.

V and J are TRBV6-5 and TRBJ1-1; unclear D gene. V shed 3 bases and J shed 1 base, with 6 bases lying between them. Germline V gene data show CDR1 as MNHEY and CDR2 as SVGAGI. CDR3 size: 13 residues. CDR3 loop: CASSYNRNTEAFF. DNA of the CDR3: TGTGCCAGCAGTTATAACAGGAACACTGAAGCTTTCTTT.

The table lists this clone with a few counts. The same CDR3 is also encoded by other DNA sequences in this sample. The chain is built from TRBV13 and TRBJ2-1; 7 nucleotides align to TRBD1. The CDR3 loop spans 13 amino acids. The V segment lost 4 bases and the J segment 12 bases; nucleotides outside the gene matches: 9. Germline V CDR1 and CDR2: PRHDT, FYEKMQ (reference sequence). This CDR3 reads CASSSRTGELQFF. The CDR3 nucleotides read TGTGCCAGCAGCTCACGAACAGGGGAGTTGCAGTTCTTC. Looking up the rest from reference TRBV13 and TRBJ2-1 gives the full variable domain: AAGVIQSPRHLIKEKRETATLKCYPIPRHDTVYWYQQGPGQDPQFLISFYEKMQSDKGSIPDRFSAQQFSDYHSELNMSSLELGDSALYFCASSSRTGELQFFGPGTRLTVL.

The rearrangement links TRBV13 to TRBJ2-7; D perhaps matches TRBD1 (5 bases). Deletions cut 0 bases from V and 4 bases from J, with 10 bases between. Germline CDR1 reads PRHDT; CDR2 reads FYEKMQ (reference sequence). This CDR3 contains 14 residues. The CDR3 region has the DNA TGTGCCAGCAGCTTAGGGTCCTCAGGGTACGAGCAGTACTTC. It translates to CASSLGSSGYEQYF.

This rearrangement joins TRBV7-9 to TRBJ2-7, with D possibly called TRBD1 or TRBD2 (6 bases each). Germline V gene data show CDR1 as SEHNR and CDR2 as FQNEAQ (reference sequence). This CDR3 region has 15 residues. With 8 bases removed from V and 4 bases from J, the gap between germline ends came to 21 bases. The CDR3: CASEGGTRGWYEQYF. CDR3 in DNA: TGTGCCAGCGAAGGGGGGACCCGAGGATGGTACGAGCAGTACTTC.

The chain links TRBV27 to TRBJ2-7; D remains unclear. The V gene lost 2 bases and the J gene lost 7 bases, with 15 bases spanning the gap. Germline V CDR1 and CDR2: MNHEY, SMNVEV (reference sequence). The CDR3 spans 14 residues. The CDR3 bases are TGTGCCAGCAGTTTACAGCCAGATACGTGGGAGCAGTACTTC. Its translation: CASSLQPDTWEQYF.

This CDR3 is CASSQGPNTGELFF. The CDR3 nucleotides read TGCGCCAGCAGCCAAGGTCCGAACACCGGGGAGCTGTTTTTT. V gene TRBV4-1 combines with J gene TRBJ2-2; D uncertain. This CDR3 spans 14 amino acids. Per germline, CDR1 MGHRA and CDR2 YSYEKL. Trimming stripped 1 base from V and 0 bases from J, with 3 bases between.

V and J are TRBV13 and TRBJ2-1, with TRBD2 matching over 7 bases. In germline, CDR1 is PRHDT, CDR2 FYEKMQ (reference sequence). V gave up 5 bases and J gave up 4 bases; unmatched junction bases: 8. The length of the CDR3 is 15 residues. The chain's CDR3 is CASSPPSGQYNEQFF. For the CDR3, the DNA is TGTGCCAGCAGCCCCCCTAGCGGCCAATACAATGAGCAGTTCTTC. The variable domain in full, completed from reference TRBV13 and TRBJ2-1, reads AAGVIQSPRHLIKEKRETATLKCYPIPRHDTVYWYQQGPGQDPQFLISFYEKMQSDKGSIPDRFSAQQFSDYHSELNMSSLELGDSALYFCASSPPSGQYNEQFFGPGTRLTVL.

This chain connects TRBV15 to TRBJ1-2; D remains ambiguous. The V end lost 0 bases, the J end lost 5 bases, and 28 bases lay between the germline ends. The CDR3 length is 20 residues. Germline V gene lookup returns CDR1 LNHNV and CDR2 YYDKDF (reference sequence). CDR3 nucleotide sequence: TGTGCCACCAGCAGAGATGAGGATATGGGGAAGCAAGTATTGGGGTATGGCTACACCTTC. Amino acids: CATSRDEDMGKQVLGYGYTF.

This chain links TRBV6-5 with TRBJ2-5; D unclear. Trimming stripped 2 bases from V and 3 bases from J, with 10 bases between. Germline V gives CDR1 MNHEY, CDR2 SVGAGI. The CDR3 totals 14 residues. Here the CDR3 DNA reads TGTGCCAGCAGTTACCTGAGCGCGGAAGAGACCCAGTACTTC. It codes for CASSYLSAEETQYF.

This chain uses TRBV2 with TRBJ2-1; D assignment may be TRBD1 or TRBD2 (5 bases each). This CDR3 has 15 residues. The germline V and J ends were trimmed by 3 bases and 4 bases, with 13 bases remaining between them. CDR1 is SNHLY and CDR2 is FYNNEI in the germline V gene. Written as DNA, the CDR3 is TGTGCCAGCAGTGACCCCTCTGGGGGATACAATGAGCAGTTCTTC. Translating it yields CASSDPSGGYNEQFF.

The V and J genes are TRBV5-1 and TRBJ2-1, with D unclear. Germline values: CDR1 SGHRS, CDR2 YFSETQ. Trimming took off 1 base at V and 4 bases at J, with 6 bases between the two ends. This CDR3 spans 13 amino acids. CDR3 region: CASSLSLYNEQFF. CDR3 DNA: TGCGCCAGCAGCTTGTCCCTATACAATGAGCAGTTCTTC. Filled out from reference TRBV5-1 and TRBJ2-1, the complete variable domain reads KAGVTQTPRYLIKTRGQQVTLSCSPISGHRSVSWYQQTPGQGLQFLFEYFSETQRNKGNFPGRFSGRQFSNSRSEMNVSTLELGDSALYLCASSLSLYNEQFFGPGTRLTVL.

This clone was detected only once. The V and J genes are TRBV9 and TRBJ2-3; TRBD2 might be the D (6 bases). The CDR3 length is 16 residues. Trimming pared 3 bases from V and 6 bases from J, leaving 20 bases between. Germline V gene lookup returns CDR1 SGDLS and CDR2 YYNGEE. Written as DNA, the CDR3 is TGTGCCAGCAGCGCCGGGGACTCCCCTGCTTGGGATACGCAGTATTTT. Residues: CASSAGDSPAWDTQYF.

The chain links TRBV5-1 to TRBJ2-1, with 9 nucleotides matching TRBD2. CDR1 SGHRS and CDR2 YFSETQ come from the germline V gene. The CDR3 runs 17 residues. V dropped 3 bases and J dropped 0; count of bases not matched to a gene: 7. CDR3 loop: CASSSGQRGASYNEQFF. Written as DNA, the CDR3 is TGCGCCAGCAGCTCTGGTCAGCGGGGGGCCTCCTACAATGAGCAGTTCTTC.

This chain joins TRBV27 and TRBJ1-5, with 10 nucleotides matching TRBD1. The CDR3 spans 14 residues. V lost 2 bases to trimming and J lost 6 bases; unmatched junction nucleotides: 1. Germline CDR1 reads MNHEY; CDR2 reads SMNVEV (reference sequence). The CDR3 nucleotides read TGTGCCAGCAGTTTAGGGACAGGGGCTCAGCCCCAGCATTTT. Translated: CASSLGTGAQPQHF.

The rearrangement links TRBV7-8 to TRBJ2-5, with D perhaps matching TRBD1 (6 bases). This CDR3 is built from 14 residues. Trimming cost V 3 bases and J 5 bases, with 13 bases left between them. Looked up from germline, CDR1 is SGHVS and CDR2 is FQNEAQ. CDR3 in DNA: TGTGCCAGCAGCTTTTACAGGGTTATGGAGACCCAGTACTTC. This sequence encodes CASSFYRVMETQYF. The whole variable domain, filled in from reference TRBV7-8 and TRBJ2-5, reads GAGVSQSPRYKVAKRGQDVALRCDPISGHVSLFWYQQALGQGPEFLTYFQNEAQLDKSGLPSDRFFAERPEGSVSTLKIQRTQQEDSAVYLCASSFYRVMETQYFGPGTRLLVL.